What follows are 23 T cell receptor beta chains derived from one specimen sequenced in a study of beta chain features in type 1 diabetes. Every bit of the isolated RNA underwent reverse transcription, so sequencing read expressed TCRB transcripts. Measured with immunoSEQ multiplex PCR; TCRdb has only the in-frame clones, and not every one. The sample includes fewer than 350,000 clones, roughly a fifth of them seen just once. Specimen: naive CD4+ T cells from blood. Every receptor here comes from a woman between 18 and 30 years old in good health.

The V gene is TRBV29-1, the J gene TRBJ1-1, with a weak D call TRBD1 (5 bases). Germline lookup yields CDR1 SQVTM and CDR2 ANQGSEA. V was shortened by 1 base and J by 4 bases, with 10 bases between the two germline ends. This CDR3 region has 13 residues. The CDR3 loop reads CSVEGRVGTEAFF. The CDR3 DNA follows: TGCAGCGTTGAAGGCAGGGTGGGCACTGAAGCTTTCTTT.

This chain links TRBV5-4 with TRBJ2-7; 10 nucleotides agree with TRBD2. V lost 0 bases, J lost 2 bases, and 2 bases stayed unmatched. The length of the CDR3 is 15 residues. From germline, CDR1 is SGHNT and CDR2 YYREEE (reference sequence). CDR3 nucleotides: TGTGCCAGCAGCTTGGCTAGCGGGGGACCCTACGAGCAGTACTTC. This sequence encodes CASSLASGGPYEQYF. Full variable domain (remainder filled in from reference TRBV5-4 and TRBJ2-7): ETGVTQSPTHLIKTRGQQVTLRCSSQSGHNTVSWYQQALGQGPQFIFQYYREEENGRGNFPPRFSGLQFPNYSSELNVNALELDDSALYLCASSLASGGPYEQYFGPGTRLTVT.

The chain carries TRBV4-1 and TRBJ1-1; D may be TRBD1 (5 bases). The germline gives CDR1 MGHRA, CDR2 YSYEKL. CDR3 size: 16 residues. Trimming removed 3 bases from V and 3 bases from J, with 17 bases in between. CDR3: CASSQGRTSADTEAFF. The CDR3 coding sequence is TGCGCCAGCAGCCAGGGGCGGACCTCAGCTGACACTGAAGCTTTCTTT.

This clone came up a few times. The DNA for the CDR3 is TGTGCCTGGAAATCCGGGACAGGGCCAGGCTACACCTTC. It codes for CAWKSGTGPGYTF. This chain joins TRBV30 and TRBJ1-2, with 9 bases identical to TRBD1. Germline loops: CDR1 GTSNPN, CDR2 SVGIG (reference sequence). V was pared by 4 bases and J by 8 bases, with 8 bases of the junction left unmatched. CDR3 length: 13 residues.

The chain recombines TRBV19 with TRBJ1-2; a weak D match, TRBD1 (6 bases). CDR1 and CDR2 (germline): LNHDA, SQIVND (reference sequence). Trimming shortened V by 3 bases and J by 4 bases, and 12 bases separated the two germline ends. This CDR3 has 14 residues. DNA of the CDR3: TGTGCCAGTAGTATTGACAGGAGCACCTATGGCTACACCTTC. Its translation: CASSIDRSTYGYTF.

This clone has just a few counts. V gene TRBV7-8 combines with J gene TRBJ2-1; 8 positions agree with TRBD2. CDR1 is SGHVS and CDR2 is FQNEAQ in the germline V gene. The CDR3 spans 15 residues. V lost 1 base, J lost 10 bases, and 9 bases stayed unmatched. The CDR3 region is CASSLVFGGRREQFF. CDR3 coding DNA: TGTGCCAGCAGCTTAGTTTTCGGCGGGAGGAGAGAGCAGTTCTTC. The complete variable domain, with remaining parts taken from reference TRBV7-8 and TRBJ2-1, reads GAGVSQSPRYKVAKRGQDVALRCDPISGHVSLFWYQQALGQGPEFLTYFQNEAQLDKSGLPSDRFFAERPEGSVSTLKIQRTQQEDSAVYLCASSLVFGGRREQFFGPGTRLTVL.

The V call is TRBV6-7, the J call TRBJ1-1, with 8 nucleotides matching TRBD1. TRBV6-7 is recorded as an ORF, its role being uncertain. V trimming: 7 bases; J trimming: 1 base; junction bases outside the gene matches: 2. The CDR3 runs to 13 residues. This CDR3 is CASIDRGNTEAFF. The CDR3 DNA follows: TGTGCCAGCATCGACAGGGGGAACACTGAAGCTTTCTTT.

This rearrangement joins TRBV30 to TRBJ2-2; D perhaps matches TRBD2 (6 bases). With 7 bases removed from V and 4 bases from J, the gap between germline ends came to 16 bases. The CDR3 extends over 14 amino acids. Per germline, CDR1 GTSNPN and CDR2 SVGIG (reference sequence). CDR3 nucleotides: TGTGCCTTCAACCAGCGGGTGATCACCGGGGAGCTGTTTTTT. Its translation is CAFNQRVITGELFF.

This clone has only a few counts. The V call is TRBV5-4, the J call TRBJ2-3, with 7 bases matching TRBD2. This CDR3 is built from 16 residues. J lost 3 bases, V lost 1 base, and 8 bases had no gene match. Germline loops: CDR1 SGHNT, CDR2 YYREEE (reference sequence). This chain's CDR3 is CASSLRGGGRTDTQYF. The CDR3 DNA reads TGTGCCAGCAGCTTGCGAGGCGGGGGACGGACAGATACGCAGTATTTT.

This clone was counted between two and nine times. CDR3 nucleotide sequence: TGTGCCAGCAGTCCGACTGGTGGCGATATCTCCGGGGAGCTGTTTTTT. Translation gives CASSPTGGDISGELFF. This chain links TRBV2 with TRBJ2-2; D remains ambiguous. The CDR3 runs 16 residues. Germline values: CDR1 SNHLY, CDR2 FYNNEI. The V gene lost 5 bases and the J gene lost 6 bases, with 19 bases spanning the gap.

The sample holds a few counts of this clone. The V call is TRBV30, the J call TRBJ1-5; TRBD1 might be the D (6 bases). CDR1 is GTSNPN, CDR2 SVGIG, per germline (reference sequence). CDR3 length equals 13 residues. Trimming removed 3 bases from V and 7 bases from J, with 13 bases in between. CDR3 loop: CAWSPGVQQPQHF. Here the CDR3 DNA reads TGTGCCTGGAGCCCAGGGGTGCAGCAGCCCCAGCATTTT.

CDR3 bases: TGCAGCGTCTCCCGGGGGGGCGACAATGAGCAGTTCTTC. Encoded protein: CSVSRGGDNEQFF. The chain recombines TRBV29-1 with TRBJ2-1; 8 nucleotides agree with TRBD2. This CDR3 spans 13 amino acids. Germline assignment: CDR1 SQVTM and CDR2 ANQGSEA. The V gene end was trimmed by 6 bases and the J gene end by 5 bases; junction bases not matched to a gene: 6.

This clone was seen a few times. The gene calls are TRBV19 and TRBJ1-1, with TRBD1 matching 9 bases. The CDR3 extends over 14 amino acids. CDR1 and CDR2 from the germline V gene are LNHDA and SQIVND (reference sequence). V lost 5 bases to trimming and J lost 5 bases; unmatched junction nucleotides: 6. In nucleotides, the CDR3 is TGTGCCAGTAGTGAACAGGGGGCGAGAACTGAAGCTTTCTTT. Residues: CASSEQGARTEAFF.

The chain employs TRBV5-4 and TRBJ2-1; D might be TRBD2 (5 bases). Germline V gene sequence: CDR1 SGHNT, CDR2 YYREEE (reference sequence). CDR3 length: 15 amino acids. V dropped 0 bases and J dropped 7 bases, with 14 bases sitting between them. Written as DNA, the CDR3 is TGTGCCAGCAGCTTGGCTGGGGTGAGGAGGAATGAGCAGTTCTTC. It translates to CASSLAGVRRNEQFF.

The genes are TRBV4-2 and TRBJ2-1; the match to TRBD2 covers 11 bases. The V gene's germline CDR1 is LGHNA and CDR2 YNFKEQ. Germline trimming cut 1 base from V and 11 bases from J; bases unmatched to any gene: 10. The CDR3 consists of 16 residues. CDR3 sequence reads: CASSQAGGTSGLKQFF. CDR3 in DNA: TGTGCCAGCAGCCAAGCGGGCGGGACTAGCGGTTTGAAGCAGTTCTTC.

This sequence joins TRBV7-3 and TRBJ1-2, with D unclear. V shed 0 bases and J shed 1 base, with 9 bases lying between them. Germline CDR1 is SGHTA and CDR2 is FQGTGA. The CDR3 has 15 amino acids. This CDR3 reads CASSLTPGLNYGYTF. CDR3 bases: TGTGCCAGCAGCTTAACCCCAGGACTTAACTATGGCTACACCTTC. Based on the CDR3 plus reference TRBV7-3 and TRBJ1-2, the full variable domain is GAGVSQTPSNKVTEKGKYVELRCDPISGHTALYWYRQSLGQGPEFLIYFQGTGAADDSGLPNDRFFAVRPEGSVSTLKIQRTERGDSAVYLCASSLTPGLNYGYTFGSGTRLTVV.

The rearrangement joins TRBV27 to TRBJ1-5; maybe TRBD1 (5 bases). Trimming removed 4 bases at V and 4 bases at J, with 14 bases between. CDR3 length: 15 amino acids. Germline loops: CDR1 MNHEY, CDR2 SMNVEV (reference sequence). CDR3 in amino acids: CASSYDNRGNQPQHF. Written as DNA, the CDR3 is TGTGCCAGCAGTTATGACAATAGGGGTAATCAGCCCCAGCATTTT.

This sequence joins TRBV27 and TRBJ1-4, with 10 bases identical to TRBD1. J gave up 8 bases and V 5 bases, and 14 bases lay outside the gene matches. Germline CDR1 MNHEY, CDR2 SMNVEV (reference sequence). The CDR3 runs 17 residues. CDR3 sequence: CASSPPSPGQGSEKLFF. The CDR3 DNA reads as TGTGCCAGCAGTCCCCCTAGTCCGGGACAGGGGAGCGAAAAACTGTTTTTT. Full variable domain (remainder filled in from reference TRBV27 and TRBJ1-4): EAQVTQNPRYLITVTGKKLTVTCSQNMNHEYMSWYRQDPGLGLRQIYYSMNVEVTDKGDVPEGYKVSRKEKRNFPLILESPSPNQTSLYFCASSPPSPGQGSEKLFFGSGTQLSVL.

CDR3 sequence: CAISDTSSEQFF. CDR3 nucleotide sequence: TGTGCCATCAGTGACACTAGCAGTGAGCAGTTCTTC. The chain employs TRBV10-3 and TRBJ2-1, with a weak D call TRBD2 (6 bases). The germline V and J ends were trimmed by 3 bases and 9 bases, with 9 bases remaining between them. This CDR3 is built from 12 residues. Germline assignment: CDR1 ENHRY and CDR2 SYGVKD.

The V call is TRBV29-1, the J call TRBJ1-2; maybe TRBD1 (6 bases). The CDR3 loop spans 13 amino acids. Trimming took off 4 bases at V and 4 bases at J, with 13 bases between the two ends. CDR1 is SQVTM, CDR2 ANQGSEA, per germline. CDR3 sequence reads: CSVAAGEGYGYTF. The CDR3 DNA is TGCAGCGTTGCGGCAGGGGAGGGCTATGGCTACACCTTC.

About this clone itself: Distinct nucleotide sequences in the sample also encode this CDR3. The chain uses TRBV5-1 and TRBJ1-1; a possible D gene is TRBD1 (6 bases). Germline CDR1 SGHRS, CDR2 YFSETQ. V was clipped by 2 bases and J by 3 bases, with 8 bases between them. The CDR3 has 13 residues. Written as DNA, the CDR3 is TGCGCCAGCAGCTTACAGGGTGACACTGAAGCTTTCTTT. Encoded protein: CASSLQGDTEAFF.

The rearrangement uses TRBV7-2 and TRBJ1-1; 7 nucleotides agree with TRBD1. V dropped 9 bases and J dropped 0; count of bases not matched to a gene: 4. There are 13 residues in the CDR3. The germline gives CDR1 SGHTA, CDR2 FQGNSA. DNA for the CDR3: TGTGCCAGTAGCGACAGGGTGAACACTGAAGCTTTCTTT. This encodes CASSDRVNTEAFF.

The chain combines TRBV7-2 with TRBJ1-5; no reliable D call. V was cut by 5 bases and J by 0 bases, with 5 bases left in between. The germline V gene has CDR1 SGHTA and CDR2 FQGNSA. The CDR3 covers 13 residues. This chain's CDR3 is CASSLLSNQPQHF. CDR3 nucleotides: TGTGCCAGCAGCCTCCTTAGCAATCAGCCCCAGCATTTT.